The 19 T cell receptor beta chains listed next were all sequenced from one sample in a study of T cell responses to AZD1222 COVID-19 vaccine. Assay used: immunoSEQ multiplex PCR; TCRdb lists only in-frame clones, some missing. The sample includes roughly 150,000 clones, 90% of them seen just once. The sequencing used peripheral blood, collected 28 days after the second AZD1222 dose. The receptors were sampled from an adult who received the AZD1222 COVID-19 vaccine.

This chain links TRBV6-5 with TRBJ2-7; D call uncertain. Looked up from germline, CDR1 is MNHEY and CDR2 is SVGAGI. This CDR3 is 15 amino acids long. V was pared by 6 bases and J by 2 bases, with 17 bases between. CDR3 amino acids: CASSPTLQRTYEQYF. The CDR3 DNA is TGTGCCAGCAGCCCAACACTACAGAGAACCTACGAGCAGTACTTC.

The CDR3 DNA sequence: TGTGCCAGCAGTTTCCGGACAGGGGCCCACGGGGAGCTGTTTTTT. The encoded protein is CASSFRTGAHGELFF. The J gene is TRBJ2-2, the V gene TRBV27, with 9 bases identical to TRBD1. Trimming cost V 3 bases and J 7 bases; bases outside gene matches: 6. Germline V CDR1 and CDR2: MNHEY, SMNVEV (reference sequence). CDR3 size: 15 residues.

This chain's CDR3 is CASSPSRGREDEQYF. Written as DNA, the CDR3 is TGTGCCAGCTCACCAAGCAGGGGGCGTGAGGACGAGCAGTACTTC. The chain carries TRBV18 and TRBJ2-7; 8 positions match TRBD1. The germline V gene encodes CDR1 KGHSH and CDR2 LQKENI. V lost 2 bases and J lost 5; bases outside the gene matches: 8. CDR3 length: 15 amino acids.

The rearrangement links TRBV29-1 to TRBJ2-7; a weak D match, TRBD1 (5 bases). The germline gives CDR1 SQVTM, CDR2 ANQGSEA. The germline V and J ends were trimmed by 3 bases and 3 bases, with 12 bases remaining between them. The CDR3 is 13 residues long. The CDR3 is CSVEGRTLYEQYF. For the CDR3, the DNA is TGCAGCGTTGAGGGGCGGACACTCTACGAGCAGTACTTC.

The chain has TRBV7-9 and TRBJ2-2; a weak D match, TRBD2 (5 bases). Germline lookup yields CDR1 SEHNR and CDR2 FQNEAQ (reference sequence). The CDR3 extends over 14 amino acids. The V gene lost 5 bases and the J gene lost 0 bases, with 7 bases spanning the gap. The CDR3, as DNA: TGTGCCAGCAGCCCGACTACGAACACCGGGGAGCTGTTTTTT. Encoded protein: CASSPTTNTGELFF.

V and J are TRBV28 and TRBJ1-3; D is perhaps TRBD1 (6 bases). This CDR3 spans 14 amino acids. Germline lookup yields CDR1 MDHEN and CDR2 SYDVKM. The V and J ends lost 10 bases and 4 bases respectively, with 17 bases between them. The CDR3 region has the DNA TGTGCCACAGGCCTACAGGGTACGGGAAACACCATATATTTT. Protein product: CATGLQGTGNTIYF.

The chain is built from TRBV2 and TRBJ1-2; D remains ambiguous. Trimming left V 6 bases short and J 10 bases short, with 15 bases between. The CDR3 spans 12 residues. CDR1 is SNHLY, CDR2 FYNNEI, per germline. The DNA for the CDR3 is TGTGCCAGCAGGCCCTCCTTTCGCGTCTACACCTTC. Translated, it gives CASRPSFRVYTF.

The chain combines TRBV10-1 with TRBJ2-3, with TRBD2 identical over 7 bases. This CDR3 has 15 residues. V shed 2 bases, J shed 5 bases, and the junction held 7 bases outside the gene matches. Germline V CDR1 and CDR2: WNHNN, SYGVQD (reference sequence). CDR3 in amino acids: CASSEASGLLDTQYF. CDR3 coding DNA: TGCGCCAGCAGTGAGGCTAGCGGCCTTTTAGATACGCAGTATTTT.

CDR3 coding DNA: TGTGCCAGCAGCAGCGGACAGGGGAACGGGGAGCTGTTTTTT. This encodes CASSSGQGNGELFF. V is TRBV9 and J is TRBJ2-2; 9 bases match TRBD1. J gave up 7 bases and V 4 bases, and 5 bases lay outside the gene matches. CDR1 and CDR2 (germline): SGDLS, YYNGEE. The length of the CDR3 is 14 residues.

This clone turned up a few times. The chain links TRBV7-2 to TRBJ2-1; D unresolved. There are 11 residues in the CDR3. Germline assignment: CDR1 SGHTA and CDR2 FQGNSA. V was trimmed by 5 bases and J by 7 bases, leaving 6 bases between them. CDR3 sequence: CASSNKNEQFF. The CDR3 DNA follows: TGTGCCAGCAGCAATAAGAATGAGCAGTTCTTC.

This clone was detected once. The gene calls are TRBV14 and TRBJ1-3, with D possibly being TRBD1 (6 bases). Germline loops: CDR1 SGHDN, CDR2 FVKESK. The CDR3 has 14 amino acids. V was pared by 0 bases and J by 4 bases, with 7 bases between. The CDR3 DNA is TGTGCCAGCAGCCAAGAACAGGGAGGAAACACCATATATTTT. The encoded protein is CASSQEQGGNTIYF.

The chain links TRBV5-4 to TRBJ2-2, with 9 bases fitting TRBD1. From germline, CDR1 is SGHNT and CDR2 YYREEE (reference sequence). The J segment lost 6 bases and the V segment lost 4 bases, leaving 4 bases of the junction unmatched. The CDR3 has 14 residues. The CDR3 here is CASSRDRAAGELFF. In DNA, the CDR3 is TGTGCCAGCAGCCGGGACAGGGCGGCCGGGGAGCTGTTTTTT.

The chain uses TRBV19 and TRBJ2-7, with D possibly matching TRBD2 (5 bases). The CDR3 runs 14 residues. The ends were cut back, 7 bases at V and 2 bases at J, with 15 bases in the middle. Germline V gene data show CDR1 as LNHDA and CDR2 as SQIVND (reference sequence). CDR3 in amino acids: CASNSGYGPYEQYF. The CDR3 DNA is TGTGCCAGTAATTCGGGGTATGGACCCTACGAGCAGTACTTC.

The chain is built from TRBV19 and TRBJ1-1; 9 bases align to TRBD1. Losses at the gene ends were 3 bases for V and 7 bases for J; bases not matched to a gene: 9. Germline V CDR1 and CDR2: LNHDA, SQIVND (reference sequence). The CDR3 has 15 amino acids. CDR3 bases: TGTGCCAGTAGTATTTCCAACAGGGGGCCAGGTGAAGCTTTCTTT. As protein: CASSISNRGPGEAFF.

Concerning this clone itself: At one boundary the junction diverges from the germline segment, which might be a read error. J is TRBJ1-6 and V is TRBV7-9; D unclear. Per germline, CDR1 SEHNR and CDR2 FQNEAQ (reference sequence). The CDR3 sequence is 12 residues long. The CDR3 bases are TGTGCCAGCAGCTTAGACAGCCTTCCCCCGAACTTT. Translated: CASSLDSLPPNF.

In its sample, this clone was seen a few times. The V gene is TRBV7-9, the J gene TRBJ2-7; D tentatively fits TRBD1 or TRBD2 (7 bases each). This CDR3 region has 15 residues. Per the germline V gene, CDR1 is SEHNR and CDR2 is FQNEAQ (reference sequence). V was clipped by 5 bases and J by 1 base, with 15 bases between them. The CDR3 reads CASSPGEGASYEQYF. DNA for the CDR3: TGTGCCAGCAGCCCCGGGGAGGGGGCTTCCTACGAGCAGTACTTC.

This clone was counted once. The gene calls are TRBV6-5 and TRBJ2-7; 7 bases agree with TRBD1. The CDR3 sequence is 15 residues long. Trimming cost V 5 bases and J 2 bases; bases outside gene matches: 9. Germline CDR1 is MNHEY and CDR2 is SVGAGI. The CDR3 loop is CASSIAGTEPYEQYF. Here the CDR3 DNA reads TGTGCCAGCAGTATCGCCGGGACAGAGCCCTACGAGCAGTACTTC.

CDR3 residues: CASSRYIAREQYF. The CDR3, as DNA: TGTGCCAGCAGCCGTTACATTGCGAGGGAGCAGTACTTC. This sequence joins TRBV7-2 and TRBJ2-7; the D is unclear. Trimming removed 5 bases at V and 7 bases at J, with 15 bases between. This CDR3 spans 13 amino acids. Germline-derived CDR1 and CDR2 are SGHTA and FQGNSA.

The chain has TRBV29-1 and TRBJ1-2; no clear D. CDR3 length: 15 residues. Germline-derived CDR1 and CDR2 are SQVTM and ANQGSEA. V dropped 0 bases and J dropped 3 bases, with 14 bases sitting between them. The CDR3, as DNA: TGCAGCGTTGAAGATTCGTGGCAGTACGACTATGGCTACACCTTC. Its protein is CSVEDSWQYDYGYTF.